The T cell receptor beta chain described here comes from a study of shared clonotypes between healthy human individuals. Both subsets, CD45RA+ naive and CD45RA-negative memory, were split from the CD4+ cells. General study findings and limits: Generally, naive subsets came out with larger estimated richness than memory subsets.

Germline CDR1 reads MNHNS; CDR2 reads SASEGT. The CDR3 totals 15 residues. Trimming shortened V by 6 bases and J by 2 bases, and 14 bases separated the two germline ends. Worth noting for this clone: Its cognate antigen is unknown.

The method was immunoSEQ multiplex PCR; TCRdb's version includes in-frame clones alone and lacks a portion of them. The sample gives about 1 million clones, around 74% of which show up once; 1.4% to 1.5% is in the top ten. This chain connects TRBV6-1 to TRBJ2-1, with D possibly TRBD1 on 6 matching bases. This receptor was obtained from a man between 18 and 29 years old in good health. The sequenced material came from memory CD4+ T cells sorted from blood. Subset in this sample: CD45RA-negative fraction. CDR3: CASRVQGQPYNEQFF. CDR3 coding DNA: TGTGCCAGCAGGGTACAAGGACAGCCCTACAATGAGCAGTTCTTC.